This T cell receptor beta chain was sequenced for a study of long-term antiretroviral therapy in people with HIV (dated by TCRdb to 2022 to 2024). In terms of the full investigation: The earliest samples were collected approximately a decade before the 2015 WHO recommendation for immediate ART, a period when ART was typically delayed until CD4 counts fell. Whether ART initiation and durable HIV suppression were associated with changes in peripheral blood TRB repertoire composition and diversity was tested in a retrospective serial study. The cohort contributed under 200 cryopreserved PBMC samples from a few dozen adults with confirmed HIV infection, collected serially over a mean of about 6 years (range 1-12). About 35% of the 30 participants with HIV were female. No cross-contamination during QIAcube processing was seen in test extractions of a monoclonal T-cell line run alongside 30 to 35 polyclonal samples.

On this clone: No cognate antigen has been identified for it. No base quality information exists; no much larger clone differs at one position.

Participants were included only if at least one PBMC sample before ART initiation and at least two post-ART samples were available. Treatment was received in the United States of America by all participants with HIV. Before DNA extraction, cryopreserved samples containing about 0.9-10 million PBMC were thawed and washed. At the time of the earliest PBMC sample, participants with HIV were aged between about 23 and 55 years. Per participant, PBMC samples came from 1-4 timepoints prior to ART initiation and 2-8 timepoints following ART initiation, for a median of 7 samples. Serial HIV viral load, CD4+ T-cell count, ART history and demographic data were obtained for every participant. Genomic DNA was extracted from unsorted PBMC with a Qiagen kit on a QIAcube, with processing performed in batches of 12 samples. The immunoSEQ hsTCRB v3.0 assay was used at survey level resolution to sequence the TRB variable region. The targeted TRB sequencing depth was roughly 40,000-55,000 T-cell genomes per sample. An Illumina MiSeq with a v3 150-cycle kit was used to sequence the pooled TRB libraries. In the authors' own workflow: Repertoire analysis ran in R within a reproducible Nextflow workflow covering QC, data transformation and analysis. Custom analyses were implemented in LymphoSeq2, an R package for AIRR-Seq data exploration. A handful of samples that produced fewer than 5000 total TRB sequences were removed, so 150 to 200 HIV repertoires were analyzed. Among the approximately 190 HIV repertoires that were kept, some 61 were collected before ART initiation and roughly 130 were collected after ART initiation. Repertoires were downsampled to 5000 TRB nucleotide sequences, with summary statistics averaged over 100 downsampling iterations. Only TRB sequences with CDR3 regions of at least seven amino acids were retained for analysis. Diversity was assessed using a clonality score derived from Shannon entropy and using the Gini coefficient. In repertoire networks, the top 5000 CDR3 amino acid sequences were linked whenever an edit distance of one separated two sequences. For TRB CDR3 amino acid sequences, antigen specificity groups and MHC restriction were predicted with GLIPH2. CDR3 amino acid sequences were matched against VDJdb and McPAS-TCR to flag known CMV, EBV, HIV or tissue antigen associations. Pre-ART, post-ART and control groups were compared with Wilcoxon signed-rank tests and Holm-Bonferroni correction. TCRdb took over this immuneACCESS table, retaining in-frame rearrangements with V and J assigned. Such tables are incomplete; in checked studies, under half of the missing clones stem from an unresolved V gene, and the remainder is unexplained. The V and J calls and clone size come from that table; D and trimming were worked out from the DNA. In this sample the table shows some 22,000 clones, about 82% of which occur a single time. The ten largest clones represent over 9% of the sample.

The CDR3 runs 16 amino acids, cysteine and phenylalanine included. The retained sequence is limited to the CDR3, 48 bases, with the frame set at the first base. CDR1 SNHLY and CDR2 FYNNEI are derived from the germline V gene. V is cut back by 8 bases and J by 3 bases, with 12 bases in the junction unmatched. The paper as a whole reports these results and caveats: The samples span the years 2004 to 2017, and the ART regimens used may be less effective than current regimens. Inferences about post-ART repertoire changes were limited because no data were available on ART adherence, viral resistance or therapy changes. The repertoire was dominated across all time points by expanded TRB clones identified before ART initiation, although this dominance was seen to fluctuate and to decrease in many PLHIV after ART. ART initiation was associated with a significant increase in TRB diversity, but diversity stayed significantly below transplant donor controls even after long-term ART. Since PBMC availability was limited, sequencing covered only the TCR beta chain, with no alpha chain pairing. CDR3 length ranges in HIV repertoires were narrower than in controls, and network structure suggested an antigen-experienced repertoire with only a slight naive shift after ART. Because pre-ART samples had limited cell numbers, unsorted PBMC were profiled rather than sorted CD4+ and CD8+ T cells.

The chain employs TRBV2 and TRBJ2-2; 7 bases in the junction line up with TRBD2. Sequenced material: unsorted PBMCs, taken 1.6 years after starting antiretroviral therapy. This receptor was identified in a middle-aged man with HIV. The encoded CDR3 is CASQRPGRQDTGELFF. The bases are TGTGCCAGCCAGAGACCCGGGAGGCAGGACACCGGGGAGCTGTTTTTT. This CDR3, with the reference TRBV2 and TRBJ2-2 proteins standing in past its ends, gives the full variable domain EPEVTQTPSHQVTQMGQEVILRCVPISNHLYFYWYRQILGQKVEFLVSFYNNEISEKSEIFDDQFSVERPDGSNFTLKIRSTKLEDSAMYFCASQRPGRQDTGELFFGEGSRLTVL.